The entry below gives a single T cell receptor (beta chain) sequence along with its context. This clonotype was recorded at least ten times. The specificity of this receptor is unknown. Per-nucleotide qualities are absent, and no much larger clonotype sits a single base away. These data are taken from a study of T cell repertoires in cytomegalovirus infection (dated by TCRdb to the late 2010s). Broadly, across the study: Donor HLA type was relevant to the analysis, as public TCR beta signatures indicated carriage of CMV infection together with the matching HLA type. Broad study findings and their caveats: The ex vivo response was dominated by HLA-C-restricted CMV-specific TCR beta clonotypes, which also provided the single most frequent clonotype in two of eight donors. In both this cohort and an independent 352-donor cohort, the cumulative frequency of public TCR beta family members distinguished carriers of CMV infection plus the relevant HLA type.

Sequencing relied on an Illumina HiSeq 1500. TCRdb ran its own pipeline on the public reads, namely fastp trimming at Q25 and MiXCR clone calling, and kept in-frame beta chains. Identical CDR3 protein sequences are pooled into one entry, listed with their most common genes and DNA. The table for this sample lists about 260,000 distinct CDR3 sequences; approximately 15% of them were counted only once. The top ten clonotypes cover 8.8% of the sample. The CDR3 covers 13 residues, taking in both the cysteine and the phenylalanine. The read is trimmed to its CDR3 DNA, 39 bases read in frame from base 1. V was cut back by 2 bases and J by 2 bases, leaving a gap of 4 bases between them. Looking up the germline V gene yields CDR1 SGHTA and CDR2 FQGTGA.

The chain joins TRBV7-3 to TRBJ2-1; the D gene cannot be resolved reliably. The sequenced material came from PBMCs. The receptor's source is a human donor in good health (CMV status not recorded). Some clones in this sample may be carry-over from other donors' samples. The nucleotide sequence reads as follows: TGTGCCAGCAGCTTAGGGGCCTACAATGAGCAGTTCTTC. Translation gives CASSLGAYNEQFF. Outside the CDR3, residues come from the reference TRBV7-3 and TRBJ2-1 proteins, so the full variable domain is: GAGVSQTPSNKVTEKGKYVELRCDPISGHTALYWYRQSLGQGPEFLIYFQGTGAADDSGLPNDRFFAVRPEGSVSTLKIQRTERGDSAVYLCASSLGAYNEQFFGPGTRLTVL.